The T cell receptor beta chain described here comes from a study of graft-versus-host responses after intestinal transplantation. Study information: Multivisceral, liver-intestinal, or isolated intestinal grafts went to recipients. Anti-thymocyte globulin induction, then tacrolimus and steroids for two to four years, went to all recipients. Study findings and constraints: Patients who carried graft-donor T cell macrochimerism also had high graft-versus-host to host-versus-graft clonal ratios in their allografts.

CDR3 length: 14 residues. Germline lookup yields CDR1 SGHTS and CDR2 YDEGEE. J gave up 5 bases and V 0 bases, and 4 bases lay outside the gene matches. The table came from immunoSEQ multiplex PCR; TCRdb's copy has only in-frame clones and leaves some out. The repertoire includes approximately 75,000 clones, around 90% of them detected once, and about 4.3% sits in the top ten. In regard to this clone: Its cognate antigen is unknown.

V is TRBV5-8 and J is TRBJ1-1; TRBD1 agrees at 7 bases. The sequenced sample was unstimulated CD8+ T cells sorted from spleen or lymph node cells, obtained before transplant. The TCR sequence derives from a human donor who was the organ donor for an intestinal transplant. The CDR3, as DNA: TGTGCCAGCAGCTTGGTAGGGGGCGGAACTGAAGCTTTCTTT. Its protein is CASSLVGGGTEAFF.